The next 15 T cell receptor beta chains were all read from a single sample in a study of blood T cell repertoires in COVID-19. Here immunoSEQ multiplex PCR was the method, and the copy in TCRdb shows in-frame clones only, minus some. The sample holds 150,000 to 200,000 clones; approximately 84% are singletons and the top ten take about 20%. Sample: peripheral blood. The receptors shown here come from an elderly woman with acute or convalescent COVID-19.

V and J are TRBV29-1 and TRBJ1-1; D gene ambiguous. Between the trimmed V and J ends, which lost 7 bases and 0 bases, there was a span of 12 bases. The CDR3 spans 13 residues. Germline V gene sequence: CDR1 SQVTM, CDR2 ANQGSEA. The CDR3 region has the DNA TGCAGCGCTAGCGGGCAGTTGAACACTGAAGCTTTCTTT. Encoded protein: CSASGQLNTEAFF.

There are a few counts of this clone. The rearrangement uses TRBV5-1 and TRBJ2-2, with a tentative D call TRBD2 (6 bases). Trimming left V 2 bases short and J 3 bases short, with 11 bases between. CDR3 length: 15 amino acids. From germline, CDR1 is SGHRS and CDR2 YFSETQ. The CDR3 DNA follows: TGCGCCAGCAGCTTCCCGGCTAGCGACACCGGGGAGCTGTTTTTT. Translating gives CASSFPASDTGELFF.

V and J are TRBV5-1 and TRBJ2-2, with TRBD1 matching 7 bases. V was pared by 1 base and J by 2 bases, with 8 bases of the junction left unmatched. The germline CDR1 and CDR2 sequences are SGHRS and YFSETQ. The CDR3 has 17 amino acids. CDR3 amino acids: CASSLNPDRENTGELFF. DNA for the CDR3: TGCGCCAGCAGCTTGAATCCAGACAGGGAAAACACCGGGGAGCTGTTTTTT.

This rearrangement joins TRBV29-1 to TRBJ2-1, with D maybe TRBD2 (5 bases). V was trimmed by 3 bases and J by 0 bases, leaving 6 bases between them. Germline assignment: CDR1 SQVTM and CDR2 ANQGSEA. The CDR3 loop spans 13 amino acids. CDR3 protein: CSVEEDSYNEQFF. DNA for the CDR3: TGCAGCGTTGAGGAGGACTCCTACAATGAGCAGTTCTTC.

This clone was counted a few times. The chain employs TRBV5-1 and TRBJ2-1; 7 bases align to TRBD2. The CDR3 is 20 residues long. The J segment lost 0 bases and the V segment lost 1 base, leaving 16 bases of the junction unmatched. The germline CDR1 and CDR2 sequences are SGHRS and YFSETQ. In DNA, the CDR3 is TGCGCCAGCAGCTTGACCCCGAACAGCGGGATTTCCAGCTCCTACAATGAGCAGTTCTTC. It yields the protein CASSLTPNSGISSSYNEQFF.

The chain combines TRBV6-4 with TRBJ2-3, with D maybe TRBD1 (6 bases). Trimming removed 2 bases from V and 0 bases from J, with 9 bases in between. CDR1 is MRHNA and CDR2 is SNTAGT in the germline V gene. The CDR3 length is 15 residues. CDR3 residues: CASSDTGTSTDTQYF. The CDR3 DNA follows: TGTGCCAGCAGTGACACGGGGACAAGCACAGATACGCAGTATTTT.

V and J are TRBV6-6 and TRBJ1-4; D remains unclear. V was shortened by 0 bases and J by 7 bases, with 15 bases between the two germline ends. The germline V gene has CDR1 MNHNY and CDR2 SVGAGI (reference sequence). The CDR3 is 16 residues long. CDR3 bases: TGTGCCAGCAGTTACTCGGGCACACTGCGGGGTGAAAAACTGTTTTTT. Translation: CASSYSGTLRGEKLFF.

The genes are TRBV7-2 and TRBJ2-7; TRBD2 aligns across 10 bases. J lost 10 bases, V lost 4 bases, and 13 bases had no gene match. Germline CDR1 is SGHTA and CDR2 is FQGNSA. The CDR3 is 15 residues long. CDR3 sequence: CASSSDLASGRHQYF. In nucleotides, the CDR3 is TGTGCCAGCAGCTCCGATCTGGCTAGCGGGAGACACCAGTACTTC.

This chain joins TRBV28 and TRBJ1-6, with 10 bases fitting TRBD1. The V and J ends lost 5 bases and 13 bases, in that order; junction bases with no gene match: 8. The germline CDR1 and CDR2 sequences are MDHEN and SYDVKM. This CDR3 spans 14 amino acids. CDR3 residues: CASSGGQGQLPLHF. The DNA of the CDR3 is TGTGCCAGCAGTGGGGGACAGGGGCAACTCCCCCTCCACTTT.

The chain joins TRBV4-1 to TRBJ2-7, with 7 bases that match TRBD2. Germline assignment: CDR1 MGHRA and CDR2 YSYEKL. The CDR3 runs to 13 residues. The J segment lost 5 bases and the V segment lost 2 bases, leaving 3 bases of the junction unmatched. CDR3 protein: CASSQSRGDEQYF. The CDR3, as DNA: TGCGCCAGCAGCCAATCCCGGGGGGACGAGCAGTACTTC.

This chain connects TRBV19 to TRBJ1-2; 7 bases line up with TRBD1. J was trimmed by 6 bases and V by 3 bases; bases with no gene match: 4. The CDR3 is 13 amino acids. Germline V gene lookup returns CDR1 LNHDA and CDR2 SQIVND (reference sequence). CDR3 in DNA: TGTGCCAGTAGTATTCTGACAGGGAATGGCTACACCTTC. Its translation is CASSILTGNGYTF.

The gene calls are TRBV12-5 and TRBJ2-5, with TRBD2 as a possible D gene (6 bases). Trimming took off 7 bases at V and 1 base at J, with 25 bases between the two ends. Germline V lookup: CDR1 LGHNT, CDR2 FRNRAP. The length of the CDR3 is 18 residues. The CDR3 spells CASARGSSLQRVQETQYF. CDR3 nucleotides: TGTGCTAGTGCTCGGGGTTCCTCCCTCCAGCGGGTCCAAGAGACCCAGTACTTC. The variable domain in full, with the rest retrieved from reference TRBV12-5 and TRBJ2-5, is DARVTQTPRHKVTEMGQEVTMRCQPILGHNTVFWYRQTMMQGLELLAYFRNRAPLDDSGMPKDRFSAEMPDATLATLKIQPSEPRDSAVYFCASARGSSLQRVQETQYFGPGTRLLVL.

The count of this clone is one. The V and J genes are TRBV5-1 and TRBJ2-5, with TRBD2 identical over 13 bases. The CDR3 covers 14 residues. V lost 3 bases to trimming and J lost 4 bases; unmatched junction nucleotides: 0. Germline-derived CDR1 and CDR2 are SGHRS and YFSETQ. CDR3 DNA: TGCGCCAGCAGCTGGACTAGCGGGAGAGAGACCCAGTACTTC. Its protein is CASSWTSGRETQYF. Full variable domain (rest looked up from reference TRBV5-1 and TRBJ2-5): KAGVTQTPRYLIKTRGQQVTLSCSPISGHRSVSWYQQTPGQGLQFLFEYFSETQRNKGNFPGRFSGRQFSNSRSEMNVSTLELGDSALYLCASSWTSGRETQYFGPGTRLLVL.

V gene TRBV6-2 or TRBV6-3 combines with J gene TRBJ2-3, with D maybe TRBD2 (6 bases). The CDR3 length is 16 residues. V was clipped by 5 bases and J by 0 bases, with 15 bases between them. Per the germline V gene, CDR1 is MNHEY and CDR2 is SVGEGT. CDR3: CASSPLAETSTDTQYF. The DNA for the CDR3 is TGTGCCAGCAGTCCCTTAGCGGAAACTAGCACAGATACGCAGTATTTT.

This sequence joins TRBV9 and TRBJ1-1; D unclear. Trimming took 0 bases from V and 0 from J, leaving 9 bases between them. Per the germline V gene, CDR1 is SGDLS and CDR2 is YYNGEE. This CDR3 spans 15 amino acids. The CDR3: CASSVEATMNTEAFF. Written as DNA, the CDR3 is TGTGCCAGCAGCGTAGAGGCAACTATGAACACTGAAGCTTTCTTT.